This T cell receptor beta chain appears in the sequencing data of a study of graft-versus-host responses after intestinal transplantation. Study-level information: Anti-thymocyte globulin was used for induction in all recipients, who then took tacrolimus and steroids for roughly 3 years.

Method: immunoSEQ multiplex PCR; TCRdb's copy keeps in-frame clones and lacks some. The sample holds under 40,000 clones, approximately 96% seen once. The CDR3 contains 16 residues. J gave up 0 bases and V 5 bases, and 3 bases lay outside the gene matches. Germline V CDR1 and CDR2: PRHDT, FYEKMQ (reference sequence). Sequenced material: PBMCs, taken 16 days after intestinal transplant. This chain uses TRBV13 with TRBJ2-3; 12 positions match TRBD2. The source of this sequence is a human patient who received an intestinal transplant, so some T cells may come from the graft donor. CDR3 DNA: TGTGCCAGCAGCCAGGGGACTAGCGGGAGCACAGATACGCAGTATTTT. Its translation: CASSQGTSGSTDTQYF.